The T cell receptor (beta chain) under discussion was sequenced for a study of blood T cell repertoires in COVID-19. About the study: From the United States, Italy and Spain came samples of acute and convalescent COVID-19. In each case, the material was cDNA or gDNA derived from T cells, B-cell-depleted T cells, or PBMCs.

Trimming shortened V by 5 bases and J by 15 bases, and 23 bases separated the two germline ends. This CDR3 is built from 14 residues. CDR1 LNHDA and CDR2 SQIVND come from the germline V gene (reference sequence). Under the authors' procedure: Counts of nucleated cells, estimated from reference gene primer amplification, were obtained. Assay: immunoSEQ multiplex PCR; the TCRdb copy retains only in-frame clones and omits some. That table furnishes V, J and clone size, whereas the DNA furnished D and trimming. The data show 150,000 to 200,000 clones, around nine tenths seen once. The sequence was obtained from a man aged 18 to 30 with active or convalescent COVID-19. This chain connects TRBV19 to TRBJ2-1; tentatively, D is TRBD2 (5 bases). The source material was peripheral blood. CDR3: CASSPNLGVGLRFF. In nucleotides, the CDR3 is TGTGCCAGTAGTCCGAATCTCGGGGTGGGGTTGCGGTTCTTC.